This T cell receptor beta chain was found in a study of T-cell reconstitution after alpha-beta-depleted transplantation in children. Preparing the TCRbeta library involved the use of unique molecular identifiers. From the PCR reads, TCRdb called clonotypes with MiXCR, one entry per CDR3 protein. Counted here are some 300,000 distinct CDR3 sequences, 10% occurring once; the ten biggest clones make up 2% to 3%. CDR1 is LGHNA, CDR2 YNFKEQ, per germline. The CDR3 runs 15 residues. J lost 5 bases, V lost 4 bases, and 9 bases had no gene match. This receptor was identified in a human donor who donated a stem cell graft to a child with acute lymphoblastic leukemia. The V gene is TRBV4-2, the J gene TRBJ1-2; 8 bases are a match to TRBD1. Sequenced material: PBMCs from the stem cell graft donor, taken from the stem cell graft. The CDR3 spells CASSPSGQADYGYTF. The CDR3 DNA sequence: TGTGCCAGCAGCCCCTCGGGACAGGCTGATTATGGCTACACCTTC.